A single sample is the source of the 21 T cell receptor beta chains below, sequenced in a study of T-cell memory formation after mild COVID-19. Via MiXCR, TCRdb re-called the 5' RACE reads, giving one row per CDR3 protein. The sample has 400,000 to 500,000 distinct CDR3 sequences; approximately 24% are singletons. Sequencing was done on a sample of PBMCs or a T cell subset sorted from them (not recorded which). These receptors all stem from an adult woman who had mild COVID-19 (a few samples of this study predate the infection). Cell type and time point are not known.

The chain combines TRBV7-9 with TRBJ2-7, with D possibly matching TRBD2 (6 bases). V lost 8 bases, J lost 7 bases, and 18 bases lay in between. Germline lookup yields CDR1 SEHNR and CDR2 FQNEAQ (reference sequence). The CDR3 length is 13 residues. The CDR3 sequence is CASGGATSKEQYF. Here the CDR3 DNA reads TGTGCCAGCGGCGGGGCCACGTCGAAAGAGCAGTACTTC. Drawing the rest from reference TRBV7-9 and TRBJ2-7, the complete variable domain is DTGVSQNPRHKITKRGQNVTFRCDPISEHNRLYWYRQTLGQGPEFLTYFQNEAQLEKSRLLSDRFSAERPKGSFSTLEIQRTEQGDSAMYLCASGGATSKEQYFGPGTRLTVT.

This clonotype was found many times. The chain carries TRBV5-1 and TRBJ2-5; D gene ambiguous. CDR1 SGHRS and CDR2 YFSETQ come from the germline V gene. The V and J ends lost 4 bases and 1 base respectively, with 17 bases between them. This CDR3 comprises 16 residues. The CDR3 reads CASSPRQQFTQETQYF. The CDR3 nucleotides read TGCGCCAGCAGCCCGAGGCAGCAATTCACCCAAGAGACCCAGTACTTC.

This clonotype was found a few times. The chain couples TRBV20-1 to TRBJ2-4; 8 bases align to TRBD2. After removal of 0 bases from V and 8 bases from J, the junction contained 15 bases not matched to a gene. The CDR3 has 17 residues. The V gene's germline CDR1 is DFQATT and CDR2 SNEGSKA (reference sequence). The CDR3 region is CSARDLAGAERSDIQYF. The CDR3 nucleotides are TGCAGTGCTAGAGATCTAGCGGGCGCTGAAAGATCGGACATTCAGTACTTC.

The rearrangement joins TRBV2 to TRBJ2-7, with 10 bases aligning to TRBD1. Germline lookup yields CDR1 SNHLY and CDR2 FYNNEI. The CDR3 has 14 residues. The V segment lost 4 bases and the J segment 3 bases; nucleotides outside the gene matches: 3. CDR3 loop: CASSVDRGLYEQYF. The DNA for the CDR3 is TGTGCCAGCAGTGTCGACAGGGGGCTCTACGAGCAGTACTTC.

In its sample, this clonotype was seen many times. The rearrangement links TRBV24-1 to TRBJ2-3, with D possibly called TRBD1 or TRBD2 (5 bases each). This CDR3 spans 14 amino acids. V shed 6 bases and J shed 2 bases, with 11 bases lying between them. Looked up from germline, CDR1 is KGHDR and CDR2 is SFDVKD. The CDR3 sequence is CATSLPGLTDTQYF. The CDR3 coding sequence is TGTGCCACCAGTCTTCCGGGGCTCACAGATACGCAGTATTTT.

The V call is TRBV19, the J call TRBJ2-3, with 8 bases identical to TRBD2. This CDR3 has 14 residues. Germline V gene data show CDR1 as LNHDA and CDR2 as SQIVND (reference sequence). Trimming removed 7 bases from V and 6 bases from J; junction bases left unmatched: 9. Written as DNA, the CDR3 is TGTGCCAGTAAGGACTCAGCGGGGGTGGATACGCAGTATTTT. Translating gives CASKDSAGVDTQYF. The complete variable domain, with remaining parts taken from reference TRBV19 and TRBJ2-3, reads DGGITQSPKYLFRKEGQNVTLSCEQNLNHDAMYWYRQDPGQGLRLIYYSQIVNDFQKGDIAEGYSVSREKKESFPLTVTSAQKNPTAFYLCASKDSAGVDTQYFGPGTRLTVL.

The chain employs TRBV3-1 and TRBJ2-2; D remains ambiguous. The CDR3 is 15 amino acids. The V and J ends lost 2 bases and 5 bases respectively, with 12 bases between them. From germline, CDR1 is LGHDT and CDR2 YNNKEL (reference sequence). For the CDR3, the DNA is TGTGCCAGCAGCCAATACCAGATTGGGACCGGGGAGCTGTTTTTT. Protein sequence: CASSQYQIGTGELFF.

The chain couples TRBV11-2 to TRBJ2-3; 8 bases agree with TRBD2. Looked up from germline, CDR1 is SGHAT and CDR2 is FQNNGV. The CDR3 runs 15 residues. V gave up 3 bases and J gave up 1 base; unmatched junction bases: 3. CDR3 region: CASSFGRGGTDTQYF. The CDR3 DNA is TGTGCCAGCAGCTTCGGGCGGGGGGGCACAGATACGCAGTATTTT.

The rearrangement joins TRBV24-1 to TRBJ2-7; TRBD1 agrees at 7 bases. Germline V gene sequence: CDR1 KGHDR, CDR2 SFDVKD. CDR3 length: 14 amino acids. V was clipped by 3 bases and J by 8 bases; unmatched bases: 9. CDR3 DNA: TGTGCCACCAGTGATCAAGAGACAGGGCGTAAGCAGTACTTC. Translated, it gives CATSDQETGRKQYF.

J is TRBJ2-2 and V is TRBV12-3 or TRBV12-4; 8 bases are a match to TRBD1. CDR3 length: 13 residues. Trimming cost V 5 bases and J 6 bases; bases outside gene matches: 2. The DNA for the CDR3 is TGTGCCAGCAGTAGGACAGGGTCCGGGGAGCTGTTTTTT. Encoded protein: CASSRTGSGELFF.

The chain has TRBV6-6 and TRBJ1-1, with D hard to call. CDR3 length: 13 residues. Per the germline V gene, CDR1 is MNHNY and CDR2 is SVGAGI (reference sequence). Trimming took off 8 bases at V and 1 base at J, with 11 bases between the two ends. CDR3: CASGPRGNTEAFF. For the CDR3, the DNA is TGTGCCAGCGGTCCCCGAGGGAACACTGAAGCTTTCTTT.

This clonotype was seen at least ten times. CDR3 in DNA: TGCGCCAGCAGCTTGACGGGTATTCGCTACGAGCAGTACTTC. It specifies CASSLTGIRYEQYF. The rearrangement uses TRBV5-1 and TRBJ2-7; no clear D gene. Germline loops: CDR1 SGHRS, CDR2 YFSETQ. V shed 1 base and J shed 3 bases, with 11 bases lying between them. CDR3 length: 14 amino acids.

This clonotype is a singleton in its sample. The chain carries TRBV25-1 and TRBJ2-3, with 8 positions matching TRBD1. The germline gives CDR1 MGHDK, CDR2 SYGVNS. There are 16 residues in the CDR3. The junction had 8 bases not matched to a gene; V was cut back by 1 base and J by 5 bases. As DNA, the CDR3 is TGTGCCAGCAGTGAATGGAGGACAGGGTTAATAGATACGCAGTATTTT. Encoded protein: CASSEWRTGLIDTQYF.

This clonotype has just a few counts. The chain carries TRBV6-5 and TRBJ2-1; tentative D call: TRBD1 (6 bases). CDR1 is MNHEY and CDR2 is SVGAGI in the germline V gene. V lost 4 bases and J lost 6, with 16 bases in between. This CDR3 comprises 15 residues. The CDR3 DNA reads TGTGCCAGCAGTTCCACTGCAGAAGGGGGCAATGAGCAGTTCTTC. Translating gives CASSSTAEGGNEQFF.

This clonotype was recorded a few times. The J gene is TRBJ2-1, the V gene TRBV7-9; perhaps TRBD2 as D (6 bases). Germline V CDR1 and CDR2: SEHNR, FQNEAQ (reference sequence). Trimming pared 4 bases from V and 9 bases from J, leaving 16 bases between. The CDR3 covers 14 residues. As DNA, the CDR3 is TGTGCCAGCAGCTCCTACGGAGGGCCGGGTGAGCAGTTCTTC. It translates to CASSSYGGPGEQFF.

This chain links TRBV7-2 with TRBJ2-7; D uncertain. The CDR3 length is 14 residues. The V gene's germline CDR1 is SGHTA and CDR2 FQGNSA. V shed 4 bases and J shed 5 bases, with 15 bases lying between them. DNA of the CDR3: TGTGCCAGCAGCTCCCTCAGGACGGCCCACGAGCAGTACTTC. Protein sequence: CASSSLRTAHEQYF.

The CDR3 bases are TGTGCCAGCAGCTTACGCTCAATGGCTGGGGCCAACGTCCTGACTTTC. Protein sequence: CASSLRSMAGANVLTF. The chain joins TRBV12-3 or TRBV12-4 to TRBJ2-6; the D is unclear. The V end was cut by 6 bases, the J end by 2 bases, with 14 bases between. The CDR3 loop spans 16 amino acids.

Many counts were recorded for this clonotype. The CDR3 region is CASSSGPGTSSYEQYF. CDR3 bases: TGTGCCAGCAGCTCAGGCCCGGGGACTAGCTCCTACGAGCAGTACTTC. This chain connects TRBV13 to TRBJ2-7; 8 positions agree with TRBD2. CDR1 and CDR2 from the germline V gene are PRHDT and FYEKMQ (reference sequence). The CDR3 has 16 residues. V trimming: 4 bases; J trimming: 0 bases; junction bases outside the gene matches: 8.

This clonotype was found a few times. The CDR3 here is CSVDPGTSNEQFF. CDR3 coding DNA: TGCAGCGTTGACCCCGGGACTAGCAATGAGCAGTTCTTC. The J gene is TRBJ2-1, the V gene TRBV29-1, with TRBD2 matching over 8 bases. CDR1 is SQVTM, CDR2 ANQGSEA, per germline. With 3 bases clipped from V and 6 bases from J, the junction kept 4 bases outside the gene matches. The CDR3 consists of 13 residues.

J is TRBJ2-2 and V is TRBV5-1; perhaps TRBD2 as D (5 bases). V gave up 2 bases and J gave up 6 bases, with 14 bases separating them. There are 15 residues in the CDR3. Germline lookup yields CDR1 SGHRS and CDR2 YFSETQ. The CDR3 coding sequence is TGCGCCAGCAGCTTAACGGGAATAAAGGCCGGGGAGCTGTTTTTT. This gives the protein CASSLTGIKAGELFF.

This chain connects TRBV24-1 to TRBJ2-5; D is possibly TRBD1 or TRBD2 (5 bases each). CDR3 length: 16 residues. V was clipped by 2 bases and J by 4 bases, with 16 bases between them. Germline V gene data show CDR1 as KGHDR and CDR2 as SFDVKD. The CDR3 DNA sequence: TGTGCCACCAGTGATTCGAAGGGACCGAGAGGAGAGACCCAGTACTTC. Translating gives CATSDSKGPRGETQYF.